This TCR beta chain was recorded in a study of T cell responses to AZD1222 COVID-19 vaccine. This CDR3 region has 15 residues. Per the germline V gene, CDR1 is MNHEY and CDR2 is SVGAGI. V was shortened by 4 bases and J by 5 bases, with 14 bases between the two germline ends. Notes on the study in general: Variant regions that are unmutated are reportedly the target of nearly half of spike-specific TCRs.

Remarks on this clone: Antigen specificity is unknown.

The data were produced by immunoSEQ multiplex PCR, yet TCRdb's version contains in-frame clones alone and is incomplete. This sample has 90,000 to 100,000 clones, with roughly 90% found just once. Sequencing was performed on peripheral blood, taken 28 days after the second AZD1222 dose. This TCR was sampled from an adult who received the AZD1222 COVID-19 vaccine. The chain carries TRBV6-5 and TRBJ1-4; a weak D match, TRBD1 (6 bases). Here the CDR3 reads CASSSPGGTNEKLFF. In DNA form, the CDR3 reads TGTGCCAGCAGTTCCCCCGGGGGGACAAATGAAAAACTGTTTTTT.